This is a list of T cell receptor beta chains from one sample in a study of cytomegalovirus exposure and HLA in healthy donors. The repertoire was sequenced with immunoSEQ multiplex PCR; TCRdb's copy has only in-frame clones and lacks some. Among some 200,000 clones listed, over 75% were seen once. Sequencing was carried out using PBMCs. These receptors all come from a girl under two years old in good health and CMV-seronegative. Each CDR3 is given with its conserved first and last residue. A D gene is named only where the DNA matches it firmly. Not all rows give a size; the values are once, few, many and, for expanded clones, a class.

d_call,j_call,v_call,clone_size,cdr3_aa
-,TRBJ2-3,TRBV5-1,-,CASSPGTSTDTQYF
TRBD2,TRBJ2-3,TRBV11-2,-,CASSDGLAGGPADTQYF
TRBD1,TRBJ2-1,TRBV5-1,-,CASSTGDSPYNEQFF
-,TRBJ1-6,TRBV25-1,-,CASSPGYNSPLHF
-,TRBJ2-5,TRBV6-5,-,CASSYLGQQETQYF
TRBD1,TRBJ1-2,TRBV4-1,-,CASKRDSNFYGYTF
TRBD1,TRBJ1-1,TRBV5-1,-,CASSSRQGARTEAFF
TRBD2,TRBJ2-2,TRBV2,-,CAGITLLAGSSNTGELFF
-,TRBJ2-7,TRBV5-4,-,CASSGSPGTYEQYF
-,TRBJ1-2,TRBV30,-,CAWSVPTELNYGYTF
-,TRBJ2-2,TRBV5-6,-,CASSLAGLDTGELFF
TRBD1,TRBJ2-7,TRBV7-9,-,CASSSRTGEYF
-,TRBJ2-5,TRBV29-1,-,CSVDSWALQETQYF
-,TRBJ2-2,TRBV5-1,-,CASSLRRNTGELFF
TRBD2,TRBJ2-7,TRBV4-2,-,CASSQDWLAGGPYEQYF
-,TRBJ2-5,TRBV9,-,CASSVEWGRGETQYF
TRBD1,TRBJ1-5,TRBV9,-,CASGGQGSNQPQHF
TRBD1,TRBJ1-2,TRBV4-1,-,CASSRGQGKEDGYTF
TRBD2,TRBJ2-1,TRBV4-3,-,CASSQDSGGRAFPNEQFF
-,TRBJ2-4,TRBV7-2,-,CASSLGYRALAKNIQYF
-,TRBJ1-2,TRBV12-5,-,CASGLGSGCGYTF
TRBD2,TRBJ2-7,TRBV7-3,-,CASSLVGGNYEQYF
-,TRBJ1-2,TRBV5-1,few,CASRETGSNYGYTF
TRBD1,TRBJ2-2,TRBV2,-,CASSSDRGPTGELFF
-,TRBJ2-5,TRBV6-5,-,CASRIRGAGQETQYF
TRBD1,TRBJ2-7,TRBV29-1,-,CSVSGQVDEQYF
-,TRBJ2-3,TRBV5-1,-,CASSPAIQVTSTDTQYF
TRBD2,TRBJ2-1,TRBV30,few,CAWSVPRGGSSYNEQFF
-,TRBJ1-1,TRBV25-1,-,CASTSGGGTEAFF
-,TRBJ2-3,TRBV18,-,CASSRQVDTDTQYF
TRBD2,TRBJ2-1,TRBV25-1,-,CASSDVLAGGPVEQFF